The entry that follows covers one T cell receptor beta chain sequence. The antigen is not known. The record originates from a study of OX40 agonist ivuxolimab in advanced cancers. Across the study: Dose-escalation patients were diagnosed with hepatocellular carcinoma, melanoma, renal cell cancer or head and neck cancer. General observations from the study: Low clonal expansion, among the lowest seen, marked partial responders at 0.1-3.0 mg/kg.

The V segment lost 0 bases and the J segment 0 bases; nucleotides outside the gene matches: 2. The length of the CDR3 is 15 residues. Germline lookup yields CDR1 SGHDT and CDR2 YYEEEE. Only in-frame clones appear in the TCRdb table, and some are missing; sequencing was by immunoSEQ multiplex PCR. Among fewer than 80,000 clones, about nine tenths were seen once, and the ten largest hold about 2.1%. The V gene is TRBV5-6, the J gene TRBJ2-7; 8 bases are a match to TRBD2. This specimen was CD4+ or CD8+ T cells sorted from blood, taken in a trial of the OX40 agonist ivuxolimab. The clonotype comes from an adult with an advanced solid tumor such as melanoma, head and neck, liver or kidney cancer. CDR3 amino acids: CASSLVGTSSYEQYF. The DNA for the CDR3 is TGTGCCAGCAGCTTGGTGGGGACTAGCTCCTACGAGCAGTACTTC.